This T cell receptor beta chain was profiled in a study of blood T cell repertoires in COVID-19. Turning to the study itself: The study drew acute and convalescent COVID-19 samples from the United States, Italy and Spain. T cells, B-cell-depleted T cells, or PBMCs supplied cDNA or gDNA.

The germline V and J ends were trimmed by 4 bases and 8 bases, with 8 bases remaining between them. CDR3 length equals 12 residues. Germline CDR1 reads KGHDR; CDR2 reads SFDVKD. Per the original data handling: Estimation of nucleated cell counts was performed using reference gene primer amplification. Assay: immunoSEQ multiplex PCR; the TCRdb copy retains only in-frame clones and omits some. For V, J and clone size, that table is used; D and trimming come from the DNA. The sample lists 35,000 to 50,000 clones; roughly 93% were seen once. The sample comprised peripheral blood. The TCR originated in a man between 45 and 60 years old with active COVID-19. This chain uses TRBV24-1 with TRBJ2-1, with D unclear. CDR3 DNA sequence: TGTGCCACCAGTGAGAAGCTCCATGAGCAGTTCTTC. Amino acid sequence: CATSEKLHEQFF.